The sequence of this TCR beta chain was determined in a study of siplizumab effects on memory and regulatory T cells. Regarding the study as a whole: Naive T cells, seemingly more diverse than memory cells, seemed major alloresponse contributors.

The table came from immunoSEQ multiplex PCR; TCRdb's copy has only in-frame clones and leaves some out. Altogether 99,000 or so clones are present, around 94% being singletons, with the ten largest covering approximately 1.5%. A word on this clone: No antigen is known for it.

Trimming pared 5 bases from V and 1 base from J, leaving 14 bases between. Germline values: CDR1 SGHTA, CDR2 FQGNSA. The length of the CDR3 is 15 residues. The rearrangement links TRBV7-2 to TRBJ1-1; maybe TRBD1 (6 bases). The sequenced sample consisted of non-Treg CD4+ T cells sorted from blood. This clonotype was obtained from a human donor in good health. The CDR3 DNA reads TGTGCCAGCAGCCGGCAAAAAGGGGGGAACACTGAAGCTTTCTTT. This encodes CASSRQKGGNTEAFF. The full variable domain, with the rest looked up from reference TRBV7-2 and TRBJ1-1, is GAGVSQSPSNKVTEKGKDVELRCDPISGHTALYWYRQSLGQGLEFLIYFQGNSAPDKSGLPSDRFSAERTGGSVSTLTIQRTQQEDSAVYLCASSRQKGGNTEAFFGQGTRLTVV.